The entry below gives a single TCR beta chain sequence along with its context. Its antigen is undetermined. TCRdb's copy holds only in-frame clones and misses some; the assay was immunoSEQ multiplex PCR. The repertoire includes around 19,000 clones, about three quarters of them detected once, and 16% sits in the top ten. Germline V gene lookup returns CDR1 SGHTA and CDR2 FQGNSA. The ends were cut back, 3 bases at V and 7 bases at J, with 15 bases in the middle. This CDR3 spans 14 amino acids. The entry originates in a study of OX40 agonist ivuxolimab in advanced cancers. Across the study: There were three patients with partial responses, one having hepatocellular carcinoma and two cutaneous melanoma. Study-wide results and limits: By week 6 at 0.1 to 3.0 mg/kg, blood CD4+ and CD8+ T cells had expanded clonally.

The sequence was obtained from an adult with an advanced solid tumor such as melanoma, head and neck, liver or kidney cancer. The specimen comprised CD4+ or CD8+ T cells sorted from blood, sampled in a trial of the OX40 agonist ivuxolimab. This chain links TRBV7-2 with TRBJ2-5, with D unresolved. CDR3 amino acids: CASSFGQVDGTQYF. CDR3 DNA: TGTGCCAGCAGCTTTGGGCAGGTAGATGGGACCCAGTACTTC.